This TCR beta chain derives from a study of PD-L1 blockade in urothelial cancer. Study information: The patients had undergone anywhere from 0 to 3 prior chemotherapy regimens. Blood drawn 3 weeks (second dose) and 6 weeks after treatment start was analyzed.

Germline V lookup: CDR1 SGHNT, CDR2 YYREEE (reference sequence). This CDR3 has 15 amino acids. The V gene lost 3 bases and the J gene lost 7 bases, with 16 bases spanning the gap. Some clones are missing from TCRdb's copy, which holds only in-frame ones; the method was immunoSEQ multiplex PCR. This sample has 80,000 to 130,000 clones, with about nine tenths found just once. A total of 1 to 8 samples per patient were collected pretreatment and on-treatment. The sequences come from PBMCs, collected around atezolizumab (anti-PD-L1) treatment. This chain joins TRBV5-4 and TRBJ1-4; D call uncertain. This TCR was sampled from a woman aged 80 or over with urothelial cancer. CDR3 residues: CASSSAGPEGEKLFF. CDR3 nucleotides: TGTGCCAGCAGCTCCGCCGGCCCCGAGGGTGAAAAACTGTTTTTT.